The 10 T cell receptor beta chains below all came from one sample that was sequenced in a study of cytomegalovirus exposure and HLA in healthy donors. 60 Vbeta and 13 Jbeta primers were used in PCR. The protocol was immunoSEQ multiplex PCR, while the TCRdb copy is restricted to in-frame clones and leaves out a portion. The sample table sets out 150,000 to 200,000 clones. The specimen sequenced was PBMCs. These TCRs come from a woman aged 18 to 35 in good health and CMV-seropositive.

CDR3 in amino acids: CASEQGSGANVLTF. DNA for the CDR3: TGTGCCAGCGAACAGGGCTCGGGGGCCAACGTCCTGACTTTC. The chain joins TRBV6-1 to TRBJ2-6, with D tentatively TRBD1 (6 bases). The CDR3 contains 14 residues. Trimming shortened V by 8 bases and J by 4 bases, and 12 bases separated the two germline ends. Looked up from germline, CDR1 is MNHNS and CDR2 is SASEGT.

This chain connects TRBV27 to TRBJ1-1, with D possibly matching TRBD1 (6 bases). Trimming pared 6 bases from V and 3 bases from J, leaving 20 bases between. The length of the CDR3 is 16 residues. CDR1 is MNHEY and CDR2 is SMNVEV in the germline V gene (reference sequence). CDR3 residues: CASSKFADPGDTEAFF. The CDR3 DNA is TGTGCCAGCAGCAAATTCGCGGACCCAGGGGACACTGAAGCTTTCTTT.

This sequence joins TRBV7-9 and TRBJ1-3; D gene uncertain. The V and J ends lost 5 bases and 0 bases respectively, with 8 bases between them. The CDR3 spans 14 residues. CDR1 and CDR2 (germline): SEHNR, FQNEAQ (reference sequence). This chain's CDR3 is CASSRGNSGNTIYF. For the CDR3, the DNA is TGTGCCAGCAGCCGCGGGAACTCTGGAAACACCATATATTTT.

The rearrangement joins TRBV14 to TRBJ1-4; D is unresolved. The CDR3 is 14 amino acids. V lost 8 bases and J 10 bases, leaving 20 bases between the germline ends. Germline V gene sequence: CDR1 SGHDN, CDR2 FVKESK. The CDR3 sequence: CASQTGGVDGKLFF. For the CDR3, the DNA is TGTGCCAGCCAAACGGGAGGCGTAGATGGAAAACTGTTTTTT.

The CDR3 nucleotides are TGTGCCAGCAGTGATACTCCGGACAGCACTGGAAACACCATATATTTT. This sequence encodes CASSDTPDSTGNTIYF. This chain connects TRBV6-1 to TRBJ1-3, with D possibly being TRBD1 (6 bases). From germline, CDR1 is MNHNS and CDR2 SASEGT. The V and J ends lost 3 bases and 2 bases respectively, with 14 bases between them. The CDR3 has 16 residues.

This chain connects TRBV5-1 to TRBJ1-5, with D maybe TRBD1 (5 bases). Trimming took off 2 bases at V and 9 bases at J, with 15 bases between the two ends. CDR1 is SGHRS, CDR2 YFSETQ, per germline. The CDR3 sequence is 14 residues long. The CDR3 loop reads CASSLWGAERPQHF. DNA for the CDR3: TGCGCCAGCAGCTTATGGGGCGCGGAGAGGCCCCAGCATTTT.

The chain links TRBV7-6 to TRBJ2-5, with 8 bases that match TRBD1. The J call may be in error: the DNA end matches TRBJ2-7 better. This CDR3 has 14 residues. Per germline, CDR1 SGHVS and CDR2 FNYEAQ. CDR3 nucleotides: TGTGCCAGCAGCCGCGACAGGGGCTCCTACGAGCAGTACTTC. Protein sequence: CASSRDRGSYEQYF.

CDR3 DNA sequence: TGTGCCAGCACGTCGGCGGGCACTGAAGCTTTCTTT. This encodes CASTSAGTEAFF. J is TRBJ1-1 and V is TRBV6-5; the D is unclear. Germline CDR1 and CDR2: MNHEY and SVGAGI. V was trimmed by 7 bases and J by 4 bases, leaving 10 bases between them. The CDR3 has 12 amino acids.

The gene calls are TRBV7-2 and TRBJ1-1; D remains unclear. The V end was cut by 2 bases, the J end by 1 base, with 5 bases between. The CDR3 is 13 amino acids. Germline V gives CDR1 SGHTA, CDR2 FQGNSA. DNA of the CDR3: TGTGCCAGCAGCTTAATCCAGAACACTGAAGCTTTCTTT. Amino acid sequence: CASSLIQNTEAFF.

Concerning this clone: The same CDR3 also results from other DNA sequences found in this sample. The V gene is TRBV5-1, the J gene TRBJ2-1, with TRBD2 matching over 8 bases. V lost 5 bases to trimming and J lost 0 bases; unmatched junction nucleotides: 1. Germline assignment: CDR1 SGHRS and CDR2 YFSETQ. CDR3 length: 14 residues. Here the CDR3 DNA reads TGCGCCAGCAGAACTAGCGGCTCCTACAATGAGCAGTTCTTC. This gives the protein CASRTSGSYNEQFF. Complete variable domain (other parts from reference TRBV5-1 and TRBJ2-1): KAGVTQTPRYLIKTRGQQVTLSCSPISGHRSVSWYQQTPGQGLQFLFEYFSETQRNKGNFPGRFSGRQFSNSRSEMNVSTLELGDSALYLCASRTSGSYNEQFFGPGTRLTVL.